This TCR beta chain is from a study of vaccination and CD4 T cells after COVID-19. Study-wide context: Six men and four women formed the convalescents, two being Hispanic. The stimulus for the cells was overlapping spike peptides derived from SARS-CoV-2, HCoV-NL63, HCoV-OC43 and HCoV-229E.

Stated treatment: approximately 9-day PBMC culture with coronavirus spike peptide pools or control peptides (ViraFEST assay). Cultured CD4+ T cell DNA underwent sequencing with the Oncomine TCR Beta short-read assay. Genomic DNA was extracted from cultured CD4+ T cells. TCRdb used MiXCR to reprocess the PCR reads, holding one entry per CDR3 protein. Found here are about 14,000 distinct CDR3 sequences, roughly 61% of them singletons; the top ten hold just under 20%. General study points: It was observed that, in convalescent patients, a median roughly 85% of reactive clones arose only post-vaccination.

Germline V gene data show CDR1 as DFQATT and CDR2 as SNEGSKA (reference sequence). The CDR3 covers 14 residues. V lost 4 bases and J 0 bases, leaving 12 bases between the germline ends. On this clonotype: Its antigen is not known.

Sequenced material: CD4+ T cells from blood, cultured in vitro. The chain carries TRBV20-1 and TRBJ1-2; D is perhaps TRBD1 (5 bases). The source is a human donor who had recovered from COVID-19. The CDR3 sequence: CSATLGVTNYGYTF. As DNA, the CDR3 is TGCAGTGCTACACTAGGGGTCACTAACTATGGCTACACCTTC.